This T cell receptor beta chain was recovered during a study of blood T cell repertoires in COVID-19. The overall study: Sites in the United States, Italy and Spain provided acute and convalescent COVID-19 samples. The cDNA or gDNA used as material had been derived from T cells, B-cell-depleted T cells, or PBMCs.

Per the original methods: Amplification of reference gene primers provided the estimated nucleated cell counts. The repertoire was sequenced with immunoSEQ multiplex PCR; TCRdb's copy has only in-frame clones and lacks some. The V and J calls and clone size are taken from that table; D and trimming were inferred from the DNA. This table has about 210,000 clones, roughly 78% appearing once. Trimming took 5 bases from V and 2 from J, leaving 16 bases between them. This CDR3 comprises 15 residues. Germline loops: CDR1 SEHNR, CDR2 FQNEAQ (reference sequence). This receptor was taken from a woman aged 40 to 49 with acute or convalescent COVID-19. Sample: peripheral blood. The chain carries TRBV7-9 and TRBJ2-7, with D possibly being TRBD1 (5 bases). CDR3: CASSPGAGKTYEQYF. In DNA form, the CDR3 reads TGTGCCAGCAGCCCTGGGGCAGGGAAAACCTACGAGCAGTACTTC.